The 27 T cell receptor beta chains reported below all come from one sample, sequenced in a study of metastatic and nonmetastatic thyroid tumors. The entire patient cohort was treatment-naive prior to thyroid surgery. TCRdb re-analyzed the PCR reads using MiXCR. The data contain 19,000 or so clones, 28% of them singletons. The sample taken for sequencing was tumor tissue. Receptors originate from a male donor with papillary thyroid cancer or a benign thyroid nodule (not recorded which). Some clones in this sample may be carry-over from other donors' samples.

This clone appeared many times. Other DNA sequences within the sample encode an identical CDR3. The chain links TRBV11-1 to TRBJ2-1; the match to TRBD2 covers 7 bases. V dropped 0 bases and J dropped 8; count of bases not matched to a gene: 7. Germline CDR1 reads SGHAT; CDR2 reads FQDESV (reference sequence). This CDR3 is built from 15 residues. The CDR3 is CASSLAGGATDEQFF. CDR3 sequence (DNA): TGTGCCAGCAGCTTAGCGGGAGGGGCTACGGATGAGCAGTTCTTC.

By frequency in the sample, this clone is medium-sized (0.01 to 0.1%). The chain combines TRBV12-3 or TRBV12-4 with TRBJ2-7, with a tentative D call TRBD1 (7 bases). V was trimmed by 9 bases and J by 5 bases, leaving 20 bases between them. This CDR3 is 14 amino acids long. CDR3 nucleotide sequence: TGTGCCAGTAATCTAGGGGGCGGGGTGGACGAGCAGTACTTC. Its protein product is CASNLGGGVDEQYF.

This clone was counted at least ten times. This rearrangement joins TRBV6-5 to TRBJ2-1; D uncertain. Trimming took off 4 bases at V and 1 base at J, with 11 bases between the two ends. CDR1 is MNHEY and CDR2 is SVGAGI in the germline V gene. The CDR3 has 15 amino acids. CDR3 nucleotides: TGTGCCAGCAGTTCTCGGGCTACTTCCTACAATGAGCAGTTCTTC. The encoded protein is CASSSRATSYNEQFF.

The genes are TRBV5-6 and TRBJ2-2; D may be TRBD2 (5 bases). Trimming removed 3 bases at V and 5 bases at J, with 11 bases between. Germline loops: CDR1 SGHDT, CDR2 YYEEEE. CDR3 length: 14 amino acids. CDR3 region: CASSSTGETGELFF. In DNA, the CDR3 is TGTGCCAGCAGCTCGACCGGGGAAACCGGGGAGCTGTTTTTT.

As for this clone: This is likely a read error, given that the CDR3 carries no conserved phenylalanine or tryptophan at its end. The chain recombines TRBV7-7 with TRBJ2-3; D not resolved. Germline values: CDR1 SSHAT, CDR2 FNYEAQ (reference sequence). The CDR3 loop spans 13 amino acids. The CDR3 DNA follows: TGTGCTAGCAGCTCCGATAGGTTGGATACGCAGTATTCT. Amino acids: CASSSDRLDTQYS.

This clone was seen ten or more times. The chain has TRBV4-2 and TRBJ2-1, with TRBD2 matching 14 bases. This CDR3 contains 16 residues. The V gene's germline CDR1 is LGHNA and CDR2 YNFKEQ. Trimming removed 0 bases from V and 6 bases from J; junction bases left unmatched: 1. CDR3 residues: CASSQEGLAGVNEQFF. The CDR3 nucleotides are TGTGCCAGCAGCCAAGAGGGACTAGCGGGGGTCAATGAGCAGTTCTTC.

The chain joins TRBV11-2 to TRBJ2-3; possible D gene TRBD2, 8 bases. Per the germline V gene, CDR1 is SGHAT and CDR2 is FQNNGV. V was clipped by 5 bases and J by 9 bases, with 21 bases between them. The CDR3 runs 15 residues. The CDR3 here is CASSPREGAEGTQYF. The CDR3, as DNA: TGTGCCAGCAGCCCACGGGAGGGGGCCGAGGGGACGCAGTATTTT.

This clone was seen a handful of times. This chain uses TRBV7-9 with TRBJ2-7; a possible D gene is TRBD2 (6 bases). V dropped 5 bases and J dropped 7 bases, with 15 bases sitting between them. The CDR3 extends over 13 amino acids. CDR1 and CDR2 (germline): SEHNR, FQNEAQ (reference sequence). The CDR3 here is CASSPILGGEQYF. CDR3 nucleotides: TGTGCCAGCAGCCCCATCCTGGGGGGAGAGCAGTACTTC.

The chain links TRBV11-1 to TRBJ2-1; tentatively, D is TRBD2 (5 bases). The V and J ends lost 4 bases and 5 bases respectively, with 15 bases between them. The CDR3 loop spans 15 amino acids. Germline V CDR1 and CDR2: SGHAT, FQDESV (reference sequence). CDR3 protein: CASSSSAGLDNEQFF. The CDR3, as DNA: TGTGCCAGCAGCTCTTCGGCGGGCCTGGACAATGAGCAGTTCTTC.

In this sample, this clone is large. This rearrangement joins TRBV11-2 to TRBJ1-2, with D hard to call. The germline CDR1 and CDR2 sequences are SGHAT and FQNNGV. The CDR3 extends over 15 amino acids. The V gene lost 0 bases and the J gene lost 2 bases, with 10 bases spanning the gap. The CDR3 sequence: CASSLDGLNNYGYTF. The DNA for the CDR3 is TGTGCCAGCAGCTTAGATGGGTTAAACAACTATGGCTACACCTTC. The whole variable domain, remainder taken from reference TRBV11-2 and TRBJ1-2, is EAGVAQSPRYKIIEKRQSVAFWCNPISGHATLYWYQQILGQGPKLLIQFQNNGVVDDSQLPKDRFSAERLKGVDSTLKIQPAKLEDSAVYLCASSLDGLNNYGYTFGSGTRLTVV.

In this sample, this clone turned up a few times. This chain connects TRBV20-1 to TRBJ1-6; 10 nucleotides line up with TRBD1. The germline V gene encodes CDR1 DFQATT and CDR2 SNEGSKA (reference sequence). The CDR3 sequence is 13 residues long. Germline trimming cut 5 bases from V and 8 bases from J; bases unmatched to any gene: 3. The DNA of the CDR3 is TGCAGTGCTCTGGACAGGGGGGATTCACCCCTCCACTTT. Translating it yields CSALDRGDSPLHF.

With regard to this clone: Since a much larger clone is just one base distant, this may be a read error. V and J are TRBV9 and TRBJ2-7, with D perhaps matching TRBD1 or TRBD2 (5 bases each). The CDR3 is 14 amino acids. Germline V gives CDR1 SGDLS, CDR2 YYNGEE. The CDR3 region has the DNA TGTGCCAGCAGTGTAGACCGGGACCCCTACGAGCAGTACTTC. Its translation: CASSVDRDPYEQYF.

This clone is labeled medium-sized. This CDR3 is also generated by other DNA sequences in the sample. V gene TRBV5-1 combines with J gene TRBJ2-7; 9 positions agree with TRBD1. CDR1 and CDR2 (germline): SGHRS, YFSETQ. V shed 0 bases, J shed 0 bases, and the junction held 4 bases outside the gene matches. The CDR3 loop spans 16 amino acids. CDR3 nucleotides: TGCGCCAGCAGCTTGGCCGGGACAGGGAGCTCCTACGAGCAGTACTTC. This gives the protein CASSLAGTGSSYEQYF.

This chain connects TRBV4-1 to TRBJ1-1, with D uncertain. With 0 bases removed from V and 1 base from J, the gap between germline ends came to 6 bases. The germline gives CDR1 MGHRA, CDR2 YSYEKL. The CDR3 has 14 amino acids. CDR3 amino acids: CASSQDAGNTEAFF. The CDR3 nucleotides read TGCGCCAGCAGCCAAGATGCTGGGAACACTGAAGCTTTCTTT.

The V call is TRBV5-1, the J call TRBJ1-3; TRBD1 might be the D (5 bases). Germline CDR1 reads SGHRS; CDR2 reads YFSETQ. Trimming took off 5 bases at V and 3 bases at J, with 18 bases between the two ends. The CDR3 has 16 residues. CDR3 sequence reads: CASSEGYWQGGNTIYF. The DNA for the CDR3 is TGCGCCAGCAGTGAAGGCTATTGGCAGGGTGGAAACACCATATATTTT.

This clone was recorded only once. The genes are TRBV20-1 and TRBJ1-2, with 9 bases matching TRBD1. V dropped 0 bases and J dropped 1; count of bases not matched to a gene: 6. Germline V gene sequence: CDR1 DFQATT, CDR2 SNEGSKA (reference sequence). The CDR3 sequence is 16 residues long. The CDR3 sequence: CSARDYRQGDNYGYTF. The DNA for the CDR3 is TGCAGTGCTAGAGATTATCGACAGGGGGATAACTATGGCTACACCTTC.

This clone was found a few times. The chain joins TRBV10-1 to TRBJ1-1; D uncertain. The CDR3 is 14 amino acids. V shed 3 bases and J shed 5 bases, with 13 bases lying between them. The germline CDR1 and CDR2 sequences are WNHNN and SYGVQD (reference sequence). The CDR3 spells CASSEVGRDTEAFF. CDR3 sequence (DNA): TGCGCCAGCAGTGAAGTTGGAAGGGATACTGAAGCTTTCTTT.

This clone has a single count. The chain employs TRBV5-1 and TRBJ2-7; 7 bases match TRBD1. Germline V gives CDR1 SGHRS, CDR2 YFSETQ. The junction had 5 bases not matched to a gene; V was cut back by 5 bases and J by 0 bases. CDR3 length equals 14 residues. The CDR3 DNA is TGCGCCAGCAGAGAGGGGGCCAGCTCCTACGAGCAGTACTTC. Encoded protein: CASREGASSYEQYF.

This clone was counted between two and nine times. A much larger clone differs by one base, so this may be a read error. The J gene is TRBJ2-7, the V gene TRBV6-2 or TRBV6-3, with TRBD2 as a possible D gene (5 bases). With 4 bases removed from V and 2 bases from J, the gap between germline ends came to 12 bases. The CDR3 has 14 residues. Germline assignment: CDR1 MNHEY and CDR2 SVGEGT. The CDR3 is CASSWGQRTYEQYF. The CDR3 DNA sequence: TGTGCCAGCAGTTGGGGTCAGCGGACCTACGAGCAGTACTTC.

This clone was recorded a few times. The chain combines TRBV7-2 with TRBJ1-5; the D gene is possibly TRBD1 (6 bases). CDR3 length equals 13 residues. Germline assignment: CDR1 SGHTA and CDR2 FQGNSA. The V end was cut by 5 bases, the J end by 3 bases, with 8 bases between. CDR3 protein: CASSRDINQPQHF. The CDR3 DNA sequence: TGTGCCAGCAGCCGGGACATCAATCAGCCCCAGCATTTT.

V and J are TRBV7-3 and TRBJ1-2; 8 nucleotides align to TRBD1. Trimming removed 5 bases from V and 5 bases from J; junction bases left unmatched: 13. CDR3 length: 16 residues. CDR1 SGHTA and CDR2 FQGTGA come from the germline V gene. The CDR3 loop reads CASSPHGQGMGYGYTF. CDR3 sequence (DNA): TGTGCCAGCAGCCCCCACGGACAGGGAATGGGGTATGGCTACACCTTC.

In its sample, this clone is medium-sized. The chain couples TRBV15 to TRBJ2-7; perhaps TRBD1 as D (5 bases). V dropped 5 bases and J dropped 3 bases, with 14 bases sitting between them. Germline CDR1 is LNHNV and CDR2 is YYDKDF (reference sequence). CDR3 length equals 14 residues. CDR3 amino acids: CATSQGSYSYEQYF. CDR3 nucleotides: TGTGCCACCAGCCAGGGTTCCTACAGCTACGAGCAGTACTTC.

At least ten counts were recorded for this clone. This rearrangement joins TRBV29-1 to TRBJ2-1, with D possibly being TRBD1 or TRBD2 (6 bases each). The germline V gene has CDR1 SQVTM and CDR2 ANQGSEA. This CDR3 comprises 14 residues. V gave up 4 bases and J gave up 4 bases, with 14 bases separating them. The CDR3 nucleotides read TGCAGCGTTGCTCCCCCGGGGGCGTACAATGAGCAGTTCTTC. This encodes CSVAPPGAYNEQFF.

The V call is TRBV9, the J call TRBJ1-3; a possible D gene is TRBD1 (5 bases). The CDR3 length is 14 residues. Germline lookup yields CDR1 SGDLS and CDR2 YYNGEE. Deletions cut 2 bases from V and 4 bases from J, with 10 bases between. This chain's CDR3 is CASSVGGAGNTIYF. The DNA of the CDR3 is TGTGCCAGCAGCGTTGGGGGTGCCGGAAACACCATATATTTT.

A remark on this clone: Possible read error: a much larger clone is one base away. CDR3 nucleotide sequence: TGTGCCAGCAGTGAAGGGACGAACACTGAAGCTTTGTTT. Residues: CASSEGTNTEALF. The chain has TRBV6-4 and TRBJ1-1, with D perhaps TRBD1 (5 bases). Per germline, CDR1 MRHNA and CDR2 SNTAGT. The CDR3 has 13 amino acids.

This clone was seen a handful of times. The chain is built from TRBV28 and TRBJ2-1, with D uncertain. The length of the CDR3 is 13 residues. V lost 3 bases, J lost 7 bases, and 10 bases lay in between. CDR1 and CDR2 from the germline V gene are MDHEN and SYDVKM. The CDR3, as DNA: TGTGCCAGCAGTTTTGGATCGCCGAATGAGCAGTTCTTC. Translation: CASSFGSPNEQFF. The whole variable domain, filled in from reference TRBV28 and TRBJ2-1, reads DVKVTQSSRYLVKRTGEKVFLECVQDMDHENMFWYRQDPGLGLRLIYFSYDVKMKEKGDIPEGYSVSREKKERFSLILESASTNQTSMYLCASSFGSPNEQFFGPGTRLTVL.

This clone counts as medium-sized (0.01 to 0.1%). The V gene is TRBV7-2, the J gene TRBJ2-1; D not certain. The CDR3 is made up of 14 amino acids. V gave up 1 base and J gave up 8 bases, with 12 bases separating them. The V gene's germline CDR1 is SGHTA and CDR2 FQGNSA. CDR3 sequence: CASSLDGPLDEQFF. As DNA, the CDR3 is TGTGCCAGCAGCTTAGATGGACCTCTCGATGAGCAGTTCTTC.